The 12 T cell receptor beta chains below all came from one sample that was sequenced in a study of blood T cell repertoires in COVID-19 (dated by TCRdb to the early 2020s). Preparation of the library involved the immunoSEQ multiplex PCR assay. Imported from immuneACCESS, the table was reduced by TCRdb to in-frame sequences with V and J called. These copies leave out some clones; in studies compared against another copy, an unresolved V gene accounts for under half, and the cause of the remainder is not known. The sample includes approximately 200,000 clones, with over 75% observed a single time. The ten largest clones take up 7.4% of the sample. Sequenced input: PBMCs or T cells enriched from blood (not recorded which). The receptors come from a woman between 40 and 55 years old with acute COVID-19.

This chain connects TRBV9 to TRBJ2-7; maybe TRBD2 (5 bases). Trimming shortened V by 2 bases and J by 3 bases, and 12 bases separated the two germline ends. Looked up from germline, CDR1 is SGDLS and CDR2 is YYNGEE. The CDR3 has 14 amino acids. The CDR3 loop is CASSVGSRGYEQYF. As DNA, the CDR3 is TGTGCCAGCAGCGTGGGGTCCCGGGGCTACGAGCAGTACTTC.

The chain carries TRBV11-2 and TRBJ2-5; maybe TRBD1 (5 bases). Trimming removed 0 bases from V and 6 bases from J, with 8 bases in between. CDR1 and CDR2 (germline): SGHAT, FQNNGV. This CDR3 region has 13 residues. This chain's CDR3 is CASSLDQGKTQYF. CDR3 nucleotide sequence: TGTGCCAGCAGCTTAGACCAGGGAAAGACCCAGTACTTC.

This chain connects TRBV28 to TRBJ1-5; no firm D call. Trimming took off 6 bases at V and 3 bases at J, with 9 bases between the two ends. Germline V lookup: CDR1 MDHEN, CDR2 SYDVKM. The CDR3 spans 13 residues. The CDR3 region has the DNA TGTGCCAGCAGGACACACCACAATCAGCCCCAGCATTTT. It is translated as CASRTHHNQPQHF. The full variable domain, in which reference TRBV28 and TRBJ1-5 provide the parts outside the CDR3, is DVKVTQSSRYLVKRTGEKVFLECVQDMDHENMFWYRQDPGLGLRLIYFSYDVKMKEKGDIPEGYSVSREKKERFSLILESASTNQTSMYLCASRTHHNQPQHFGDGTRLSIL.

Worth noting for this clone: The sample carries other DNA sequences with the same CDR3. The V gene is TRBV3-1 (or the pseudogene TRBV3-2), the J gene TRBJ1-4; D call uncertain. V was pared by 1 base and J by 8 bases, with 8 bases between. This CDR3 is 13 amino acids long. Germline loops: CDR1 LGHDT, CDR2 YNNKEL (reference sequence). CDR3 nucleotide sequence: TGTGCCAGCAGCCAAGTGCCCGGGGAAAAACTGTTTTTT. Translation: CASSQVPGEKLFF.

The chain employs TRBV19 and TRBJ1-6; possible D gene TRBD1, 6 bases. Trimming pared 3 bases from V and 7 bases from J, leaving 13 bases between. Per germline, CDR1 LNHDA and CDR2 SQIVND (reference sequence). This CDR3 has 15 residues. CDR3 in DNA: TGTGCCAGTAGTATTGGGGGCTTTGGAAATTCACCCCTCCACTTT. Protein product: CASSIGGFGNSPLHF.

The V call is TRBV5-3, the J call TRBJ2-7; 9 bases are a match to TRBD1. TRBV5-3 is labeled an ORF, and its function is uncertain. The CDR3 spans 14 residues. With 0 bases clipped from V and 3 bases from J, the junction kept 1 base outside the gene matches. The CDR3 DNA follows: TGTGCCAGAAGCTTGGGGACAGGGGTCTACGAGCAGTACTTC. Translating it yields CARSLGTGVYEQYF.

The chain combines TRBV7-2 with TRBJ2-3, with 9 bases matching TRBD2. This CDR3 has 15 residues. Unmatched junction bases numbered 5, after V lost 6 bases and J lost 1 base. CDR1 and CDR2 (germline): SGHTA, FQGNSA. CDR3 in DNA: TGTGCCAGCAGGATACGGACTAGCGGCACAGATACGCAGTATTTT. Translating it yields CASRIRTSGTDTQYF.

V usage is TRBV27 and J usage is TRBJ1-4; 8 bases align to TRBD1. Trimming cost V 5 bases and J 6 bases; bases outside gene matches: 8. Germline V CDR1 and CDR2: MNHEY, SMNVEV (reference sequence). CDR3 length: 15 residues. CDR3 nucleotide sequence: TGTGCCAGCAGTCGGACGGACAGGGTGGATGAAAAACTGTTTTTT. Its translation: CASSRTDRVDEKLFF.

The genes are TRBV27 and TRBJ1-6; TRBD1 matches 11 bases. The CDR3 is 15 residues long. J was trimmed by 9 bases and V by 5 bases; bases with no gene match: 6. The V gene's germline CDR1 is MNHEY and CDR2 SMNVEV (reference sequence). The CDR3 nucleotides read TGTGCCAGCAGTGTCGGACAGGGGGCCGGTTCACCCCTCCACTTT. It translates to CASSVGQGAGSPLHF.

This clone was counted once. The chain couples TRBV24-1 to TRBJ1-1; possible D gene TRBD1, 5 bases. V lost 7 bases to trimming and J lost 4 bases, with 12 bases between them. This CDR3 contains 13 residues. The V gene's germline CDR1 is KGHDR and CDR2 SFDVKD. The chain's CDR3 is CATRPGGGTEAFF. Here the CDR3 DNA reads TGTGCCACCAGGCCGGGGGGAGGCACTGAAGCTTTCTTT.

The chain uses TRBV10-1 and TRBJ2-1; D is undetermined. The CDR3 is 12 amino acids. Germline CDR1 and CDR2: WNHNN and SYGVQD (reference sequence). Deletions cut 0 bases from V and 6 bases from J, with 3 bases between. The CDR3 reads CASSESSNEQFF. Written as DNA, the CDR3 is TGCGCCAGCAGTGAGTCGAGCAATGAGCAGTTCTTC.

V and J are TRBV5-4 and TRBJ1-3; D is perhaps TRBD1 (6 bases). CDR1 is SGHNT, CDR2 YYREEE, per germline (reference sequence). Trimming stripped 0 bases from V and 3 bases from J, with 16 bases between. This CDR3 has 17 residues. The CDR3 loop reads CASSLAMGQRGGNTIYF. The DNA of the CDR3 is TGTGCCAGCAGCTTGGCTATGGGACAAAGGGGTGGAAACACCATATATTTT.